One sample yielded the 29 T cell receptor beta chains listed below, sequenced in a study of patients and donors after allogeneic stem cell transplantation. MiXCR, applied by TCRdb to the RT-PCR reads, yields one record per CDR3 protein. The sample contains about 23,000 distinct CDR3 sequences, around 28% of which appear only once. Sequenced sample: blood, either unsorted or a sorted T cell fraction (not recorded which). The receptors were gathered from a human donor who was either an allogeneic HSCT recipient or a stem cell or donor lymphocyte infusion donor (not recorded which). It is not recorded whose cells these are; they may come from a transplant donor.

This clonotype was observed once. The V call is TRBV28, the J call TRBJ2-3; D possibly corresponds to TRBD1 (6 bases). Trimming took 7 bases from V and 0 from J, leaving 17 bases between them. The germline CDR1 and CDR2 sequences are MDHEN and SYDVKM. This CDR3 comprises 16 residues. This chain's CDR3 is CASIERQVSSTDTQYF. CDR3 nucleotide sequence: TGTGCCAGCATTGAACGACAGGTGTCTAGCACAGATACGCAGTATTTT.

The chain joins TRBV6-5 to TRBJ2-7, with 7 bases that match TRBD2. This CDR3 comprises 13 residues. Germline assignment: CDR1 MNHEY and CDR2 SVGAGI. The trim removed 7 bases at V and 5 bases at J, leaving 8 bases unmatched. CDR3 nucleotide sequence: TGTGCCAGCACCCTGGGGGGGAGAGACGAGCAGTACGTC. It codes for CASTLGGRDEQYV.

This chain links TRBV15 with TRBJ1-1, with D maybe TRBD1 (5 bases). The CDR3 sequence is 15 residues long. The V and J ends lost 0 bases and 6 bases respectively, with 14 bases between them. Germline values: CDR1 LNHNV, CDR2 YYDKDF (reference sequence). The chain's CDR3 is CATSRDRDRWSEAFF. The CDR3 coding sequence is TGTGCCACCAGCAGAGATAGGGACCGTTGGTCTGAAGCTTTCTTT.

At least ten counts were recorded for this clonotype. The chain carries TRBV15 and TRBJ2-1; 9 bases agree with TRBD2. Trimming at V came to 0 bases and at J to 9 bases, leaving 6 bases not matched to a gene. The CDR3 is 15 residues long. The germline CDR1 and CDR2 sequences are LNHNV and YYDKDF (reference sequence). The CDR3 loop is CATSRDRGGAVEQFF. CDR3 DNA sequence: TGTGCCACCAGCAGAGATCGCGGGGGGGCCGTTGAGCAGTTCTTC.

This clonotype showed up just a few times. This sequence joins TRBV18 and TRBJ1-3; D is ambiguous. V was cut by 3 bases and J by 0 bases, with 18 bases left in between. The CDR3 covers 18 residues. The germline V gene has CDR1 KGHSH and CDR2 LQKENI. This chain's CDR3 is CASSPLGVGGSSGNTIYF. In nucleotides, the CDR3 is TGTGCCAGCTCACCGTTGGGTGTCGGAGGATCCTCTGGAAACACCATATATTTT.

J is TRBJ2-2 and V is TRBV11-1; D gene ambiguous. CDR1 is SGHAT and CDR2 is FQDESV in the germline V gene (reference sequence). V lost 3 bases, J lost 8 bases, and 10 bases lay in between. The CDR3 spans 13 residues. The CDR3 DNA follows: TGTGCCAGCAGCTTGAATTCCTTGGGGGAGCTGTTTTTT. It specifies CASSLNSLGELFF.

The CDR3 sequence is CATSRDRGGYGYTF. CDR3 DNA sequence: TGTGCCACCAGCAGAGATCGAGGGGGCTATGGCTACACCTTC. V and J are TRBV15 and TRBJ1-2, with D perhaps TRBD1 (6 bases). The ends were cut back, 0 bases at V and 4 bases at J, with 9 bases in the middle. There are 14 residues in the CDR3. Germline CDR1 LNHNV, CDR2 YYDKDF (reference sequence). The full variable domain, completed using reference TRBV15 and TRBJ1-2, is DAMVIQNPRYQVTQFGKPVTLSCSQTLNHNVMYWYQQKSSQAPKLLFHYYDKDFNNEADTPDNFQSRRPNTSFCFLDIRSPGLGDTAMYLCATSRDRGGYGYTFGSGTRLTVV.

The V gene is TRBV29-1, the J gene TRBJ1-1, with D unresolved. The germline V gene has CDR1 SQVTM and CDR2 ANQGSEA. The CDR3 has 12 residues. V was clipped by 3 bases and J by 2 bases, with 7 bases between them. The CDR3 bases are TGCAGCGTTGATATAGTCAACACTGAAGCTTTCTTT. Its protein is CSVDIVNTEAFF.

CDR3 DNA: TGTGCCAGCAGAACTGGACAGGCCAACACCGGGGAGCTGTTTTTT. It is translated as CASRTGQANTGELFF. V is TRBV12-3 or TRBV12-4 and J is TRBJ2-2; TRBD1 agrees at 7 bases. V lost 6 bases and J lost 2; bases outside the gene matches: 6. The CDR3 is 15 amino acids.

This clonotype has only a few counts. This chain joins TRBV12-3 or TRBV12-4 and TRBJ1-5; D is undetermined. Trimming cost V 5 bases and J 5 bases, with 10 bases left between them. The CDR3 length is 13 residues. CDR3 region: CASSPFPYQPQHF. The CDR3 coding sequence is TGTGCCAGCAGTCCTTTTCCTTATCAGCCCCAGCATTTT.

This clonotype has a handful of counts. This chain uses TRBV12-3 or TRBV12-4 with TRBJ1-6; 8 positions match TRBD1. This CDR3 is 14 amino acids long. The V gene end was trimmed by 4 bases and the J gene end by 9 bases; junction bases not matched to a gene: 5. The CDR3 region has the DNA TGTGCCAGCAGTTACAGGGGGACTGGTTCACCCCTCCACTTT. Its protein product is CASSYRGTGSPLHF.

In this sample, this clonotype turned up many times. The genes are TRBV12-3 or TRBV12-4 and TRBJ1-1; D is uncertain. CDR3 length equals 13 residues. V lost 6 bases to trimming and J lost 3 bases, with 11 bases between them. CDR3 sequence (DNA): TGTGCCAGCAGGTGGGGTGGGTACACTGAAGCTTTCTTT. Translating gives CASRWGGYTEAFF.

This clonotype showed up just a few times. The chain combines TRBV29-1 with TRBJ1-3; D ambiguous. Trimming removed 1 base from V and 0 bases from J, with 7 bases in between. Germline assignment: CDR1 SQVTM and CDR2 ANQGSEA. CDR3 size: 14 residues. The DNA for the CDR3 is TGCAGCGTTGAAGGTCTCCTCTCTGGAAACACCATATATTTT. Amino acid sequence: CSVEGLLSGNTIYF.

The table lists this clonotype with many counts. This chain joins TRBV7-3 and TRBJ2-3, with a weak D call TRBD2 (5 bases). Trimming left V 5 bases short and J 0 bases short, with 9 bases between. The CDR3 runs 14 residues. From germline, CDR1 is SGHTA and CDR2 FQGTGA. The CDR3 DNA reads TGTGCCAGCAGCCCCGGACTTAGCACAGATACGCAGTATTTT. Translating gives CASSPGLSTDTQYF.

CDR3 protein: CASSSWTVNTEAFF. Written as DNA, the CDR3 is TGCGCCAGCAGCTCCTGGACAGTGAACACTGAAGCTTTCTTT. The chain couples TRBV5-1 to TRBJ1-1; possible D gene TRBD1, 6 bases. The ends were cut back, 3 bases at V and 0 bases at J, with 9 bases in the middle. The CDR3 sequence is 14 residues long. Per the germline V gene, CDR1 is SGHRS and CDR2 is YFSETQ.

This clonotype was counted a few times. CDR3 in amino acids: CASSAHSVRVTDTQYF. The CDR3 DNA reads as TGTGCCAGCAGCGCCCACTCCGTACGGGTCACAGATACGCAGTATTTT. The chain joins TRBV7-2 to TRBJ2-3; D unclear. The germline V and J ends were trimmed by 5 bases and 2 bases, with 17 bases remaining between them. The CDR3 runs 16 residues. Per germline, CDR1 SGHTA and CDR2 FQGNSA.

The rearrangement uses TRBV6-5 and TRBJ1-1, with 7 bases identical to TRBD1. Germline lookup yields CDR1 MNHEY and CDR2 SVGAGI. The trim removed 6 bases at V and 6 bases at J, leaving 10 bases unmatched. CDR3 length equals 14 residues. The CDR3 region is CASSPPTGRAEAFF. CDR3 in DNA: TGTGCCAGCAGCCCGCCGACAGGGCGCGCTGAAGCTTTCTTT.

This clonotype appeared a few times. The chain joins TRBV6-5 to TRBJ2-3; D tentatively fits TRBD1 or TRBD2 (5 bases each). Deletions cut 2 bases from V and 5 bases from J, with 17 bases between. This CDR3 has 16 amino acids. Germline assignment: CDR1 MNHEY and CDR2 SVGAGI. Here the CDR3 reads CASSYGGADLGDTQYF. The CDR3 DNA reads TGTGCCAGCAGTTACGGGGGAGCCGACCTGGGAGATACGCAGTATTTT.

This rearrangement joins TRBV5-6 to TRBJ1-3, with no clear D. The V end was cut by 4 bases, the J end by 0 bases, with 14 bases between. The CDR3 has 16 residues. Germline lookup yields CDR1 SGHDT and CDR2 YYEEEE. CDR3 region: CASSLWTYPSGNTIYF. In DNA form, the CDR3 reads TGTGCCAGCAGCCTCTGGACTTATCCCTCTGGAAACACCATATATTTT.

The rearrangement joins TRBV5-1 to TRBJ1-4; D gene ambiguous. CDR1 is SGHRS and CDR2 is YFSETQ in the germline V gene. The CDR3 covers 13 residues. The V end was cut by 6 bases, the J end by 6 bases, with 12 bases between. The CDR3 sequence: CASTEGIDEKLFF. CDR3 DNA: TGCGCCAGCACCGAGGGTATAGATGAAAAACTGTTTTTT. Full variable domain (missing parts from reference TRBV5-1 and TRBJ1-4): KAGVTQTPRYLIKTRGQQVTLSCSPISGHRSVSWYQQTPGQGLQFLFEYFSETQRNKGNFPGRFSGRQFSNSRSEMNVSTLELGDSALYLCASTEGIDEKLFFGSGTQLSVL.

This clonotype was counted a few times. CDR3 sequence reads: CASSGAGTGYRTEAFF. DNA for the CDR3: TGTGCCAGCAGTGGAGCCGGGACAGGGTATCGGACTGAAGCTTTCTTT. The chain is built from TRBV25-1 and TRBJ1-1; 9 nucleotides align to TRBD1. CDR1 MGHDK and CDR2 SYGVNS come from the germline V gene. The CDR3 is 16 residues long. The V and J ends lost 4 bases and 5 bases, in that order; junction bases with no gene match: 11.

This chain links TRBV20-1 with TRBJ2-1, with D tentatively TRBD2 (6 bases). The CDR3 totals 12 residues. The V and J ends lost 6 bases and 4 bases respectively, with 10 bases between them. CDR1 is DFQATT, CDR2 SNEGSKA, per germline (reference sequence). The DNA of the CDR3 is TGCAGTGCAGAGGGACTTTACAATGAGCAGTTCTTC. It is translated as CSAEGLYNEQFF.

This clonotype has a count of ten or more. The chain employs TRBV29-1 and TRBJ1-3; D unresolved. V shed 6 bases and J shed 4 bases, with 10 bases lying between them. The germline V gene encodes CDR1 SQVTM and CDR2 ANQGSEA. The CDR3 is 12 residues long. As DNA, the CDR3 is TGCAGCGTCAGATACGCCGGAAACACCATATATTTT. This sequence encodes CSVRYAGNTIYF.

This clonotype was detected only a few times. The CDR3 sequence: CAISEPSSMHSGYTF. CDR3 sequence (DNA): TGTGCCATCAGTGAGCCGAGCAGCATGCACTCTGGCTACACCTTC. The rearrangement links TRBV10-3 to TRBJ1-2; no firm D call. V was clipped by 2 bases and J by 7 bases, with 17 bases between them. This CDR3 has 15 amino acids. CDR1 ENHRY and CDR2 SYGVKD come from the germline V gene.

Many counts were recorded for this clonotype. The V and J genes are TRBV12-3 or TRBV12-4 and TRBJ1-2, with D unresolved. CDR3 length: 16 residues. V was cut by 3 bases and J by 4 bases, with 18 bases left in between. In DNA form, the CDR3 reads TGTGCCAGCAGTTTGAGTGGGAACAATTTAAGCTATGGCTACACCTTC. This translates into CASSLSGNNLSYGYTF.

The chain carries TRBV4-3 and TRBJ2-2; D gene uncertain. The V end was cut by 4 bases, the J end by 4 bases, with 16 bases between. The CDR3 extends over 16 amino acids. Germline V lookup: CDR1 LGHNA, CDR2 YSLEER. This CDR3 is CASSLLDGPSTGELFF. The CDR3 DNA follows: TGCGCCAGCAGCCTCTTGGACGGACCGAGCACCGGGGAGCTGTTTTTT.

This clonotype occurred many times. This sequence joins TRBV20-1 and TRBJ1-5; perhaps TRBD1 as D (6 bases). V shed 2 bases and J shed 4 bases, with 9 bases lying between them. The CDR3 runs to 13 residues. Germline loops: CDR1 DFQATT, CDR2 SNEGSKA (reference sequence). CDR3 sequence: CSARRQGNQPQHF. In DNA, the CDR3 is TGCAGTGCTAGAAGGCAGGGGAATCAGCCCCAGCATTTT.

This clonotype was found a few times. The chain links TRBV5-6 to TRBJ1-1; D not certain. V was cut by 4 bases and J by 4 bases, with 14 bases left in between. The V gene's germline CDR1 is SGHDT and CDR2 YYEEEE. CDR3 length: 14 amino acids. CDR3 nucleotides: TGTGCCAGCAGCAACCTAACACGGGGCACTGAAGCTTTCTTT. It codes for CASSNLTRGTEAFF.

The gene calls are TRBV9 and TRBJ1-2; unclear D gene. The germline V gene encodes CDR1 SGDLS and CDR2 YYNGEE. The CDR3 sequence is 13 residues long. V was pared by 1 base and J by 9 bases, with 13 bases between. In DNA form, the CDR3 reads TGTGCCAGCAGCGTAACGGGGATAGCAAGCTACACCTTC. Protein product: CASSVTGIASYTF.